This T cell receptor beta chain was identified in a study of shared clonotypes between healthy human individuals. TCRdb's copy holds only in-frame clones and misses some; the assay was immunoSEQ multiplex PCR. There are more than 2,000,000 clones in the sample; approximately 94% occur only once, and around 0.14% lies in the top ten. Input material: naive CD4+ T cells sorted from blood. Subset denoted: CD45RA+ positively selected. The sequence came from a man younger than 30 in good health.

The CDR3 DNA reads TGTGCCAGCAGCTGGACAGGGGGCGAAACTGAAGCTTTCTTT. It translates to CASSWTGGETEAFF. The V and J genes are TRBV5-5 and TRBJ1-1, with 11 nucleotides matching TRBD1. The germline V gene encodes CDR1 SGHKS and CDR2 YYEKEE (reference sequence). The CDR3 spans 14 residues. The junction had 3 bases not matched to a gene; V was cut back by 3 bases and J by 5 bases.